This T cell receptor beta chain was recorded in a study of T cell responses to AZD1222 COVID-19 vaccine. Study-level points and caveats: Spike was spanned by vaccine-associated CD4 TCRs, with dominance at 160-218 and 743-854. When two AZD1222 doses had been given, Spike-specific TCR breadth and depth rose.

Trimming removed 4 bases from V and 5 bases from J, with 4 bases in between. Germline V gives CDR1 SNHLY, CDR2 FYNNEI. This CDR3 has 11 residues. Remarks on this clone: Its antigen is undetermined. The sample holds other DNA sequences that translate to the same CDR3.

Some clones are missing from TCRdb's copy, which holds only in-frame ones; the method was immunoSEQ multiplex PCR. The repertoire has some 70,000 clones, roughly 80% of them found once; the top ten carry 11% to 15%. The V and J genes are TRBV2 and TRBJ2-3; D ambiguous. The receptor's source is an adult who received the AZD1222 COVID-19 vaccine. The sample here was peripheral blood, taken 28 days after the second AZD1222 dose. The CDR3 is CASSVLDTQYF. The CDR3 bases are TGTGCCAGCAGTGTTCTAGATACGCAGTATTTT.